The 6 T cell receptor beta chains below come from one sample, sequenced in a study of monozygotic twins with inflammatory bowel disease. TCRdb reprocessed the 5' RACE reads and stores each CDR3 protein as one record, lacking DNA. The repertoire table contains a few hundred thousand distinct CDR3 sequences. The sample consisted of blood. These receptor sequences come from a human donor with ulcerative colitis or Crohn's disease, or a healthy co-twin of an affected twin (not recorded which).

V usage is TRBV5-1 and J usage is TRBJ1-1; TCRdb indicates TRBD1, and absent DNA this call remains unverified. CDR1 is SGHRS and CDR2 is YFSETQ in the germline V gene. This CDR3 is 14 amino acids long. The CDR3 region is CASRAGTGDTEAFF.

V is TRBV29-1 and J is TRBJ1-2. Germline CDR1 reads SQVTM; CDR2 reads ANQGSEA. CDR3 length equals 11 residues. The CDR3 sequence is CSVDGQPGYTF.

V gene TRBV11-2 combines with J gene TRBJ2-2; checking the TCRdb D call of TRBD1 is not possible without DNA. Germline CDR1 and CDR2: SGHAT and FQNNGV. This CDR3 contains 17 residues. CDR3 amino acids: CASSRWLAGGNTGELFF.

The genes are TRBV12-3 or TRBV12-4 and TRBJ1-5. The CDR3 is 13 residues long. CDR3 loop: CASSTDSNQPQHF.

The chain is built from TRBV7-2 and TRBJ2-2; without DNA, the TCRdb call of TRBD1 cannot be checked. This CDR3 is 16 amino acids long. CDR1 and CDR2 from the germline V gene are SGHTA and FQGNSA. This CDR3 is CASPPGRSTNTGELFF.

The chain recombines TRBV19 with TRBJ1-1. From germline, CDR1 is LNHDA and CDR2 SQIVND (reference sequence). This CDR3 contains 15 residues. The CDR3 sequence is CASSIRVFRRTEAFF.